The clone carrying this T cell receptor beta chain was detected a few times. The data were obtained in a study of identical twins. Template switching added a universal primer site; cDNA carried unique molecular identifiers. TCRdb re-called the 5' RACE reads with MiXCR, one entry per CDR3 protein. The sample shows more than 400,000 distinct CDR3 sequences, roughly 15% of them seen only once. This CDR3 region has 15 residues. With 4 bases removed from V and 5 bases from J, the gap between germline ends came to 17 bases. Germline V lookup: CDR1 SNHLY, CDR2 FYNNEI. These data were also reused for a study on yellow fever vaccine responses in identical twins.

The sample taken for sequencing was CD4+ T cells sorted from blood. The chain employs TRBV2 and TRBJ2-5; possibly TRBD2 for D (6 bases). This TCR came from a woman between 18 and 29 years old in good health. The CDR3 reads CASSVGFGRGETQYF. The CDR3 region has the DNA TGTGCCAGCAGTGTTGGCTTCGGGAGAGGGGAGACCCAGTACTTC.